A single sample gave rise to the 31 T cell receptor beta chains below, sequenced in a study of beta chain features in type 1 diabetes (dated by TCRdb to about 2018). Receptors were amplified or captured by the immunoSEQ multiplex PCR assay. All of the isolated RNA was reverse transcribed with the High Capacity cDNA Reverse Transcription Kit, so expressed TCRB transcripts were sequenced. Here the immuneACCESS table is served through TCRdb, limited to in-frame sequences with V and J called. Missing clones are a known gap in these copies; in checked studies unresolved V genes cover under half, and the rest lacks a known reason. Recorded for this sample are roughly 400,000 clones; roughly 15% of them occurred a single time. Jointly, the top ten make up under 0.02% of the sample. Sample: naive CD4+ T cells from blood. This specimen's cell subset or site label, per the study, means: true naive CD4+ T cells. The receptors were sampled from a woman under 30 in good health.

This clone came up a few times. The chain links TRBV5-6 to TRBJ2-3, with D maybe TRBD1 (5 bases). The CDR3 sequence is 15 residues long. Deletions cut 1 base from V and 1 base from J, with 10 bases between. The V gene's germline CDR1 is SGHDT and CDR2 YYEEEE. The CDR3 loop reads CASSLLQDGTDTQYF. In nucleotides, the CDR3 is TGTGCCAGCAGCTTGTTACAGGATGGCACAGATACGCAGTATTTT. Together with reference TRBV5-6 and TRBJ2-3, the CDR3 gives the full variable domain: DAGVTQSPTHLIKTRGQQVTLRCSPKSGHDTVSWYQQALGQGPQFIFQYYEEEERQRGNFPDRFSGHQFPNYSSELNVNALLLGDSALYLCASSLLQDGTDTQYFGPGTRLTVL.

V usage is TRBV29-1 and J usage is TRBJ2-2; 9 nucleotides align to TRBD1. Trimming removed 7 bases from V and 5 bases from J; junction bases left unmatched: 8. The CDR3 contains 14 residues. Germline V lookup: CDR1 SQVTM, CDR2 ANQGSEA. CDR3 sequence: CSGGQGIQTGELFF. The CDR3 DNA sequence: TGCAGCGGGGGACAGGGAATCCAGACCGGGGAGCTGTTTTTT.

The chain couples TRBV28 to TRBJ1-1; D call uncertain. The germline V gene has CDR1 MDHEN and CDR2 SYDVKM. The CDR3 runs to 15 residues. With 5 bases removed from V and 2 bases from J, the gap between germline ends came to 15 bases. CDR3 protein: CASSTPEVGNTEAFF. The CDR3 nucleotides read TGTGCCAGCAGTACTCCGGAGGTGGGCAACACTGAAGCTTTCTTT.

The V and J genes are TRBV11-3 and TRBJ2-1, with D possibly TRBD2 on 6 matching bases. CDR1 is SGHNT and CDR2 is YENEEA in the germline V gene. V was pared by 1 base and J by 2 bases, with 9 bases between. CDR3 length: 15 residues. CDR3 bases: TGTGCCAGCAGCTTAGTGACGGGAGCCTACAATGAGCAGTTCTTC. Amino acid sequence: CASSLVTGAYNEQFF.

CDR3 sequence: CSVGQGTEAFF. The DNA for the CDR3 is TGCAGCGTTGGACAGGGGACTGAAGCTTTCTTT. V is TRBV29-1 and J is TRBJ1-1; TRBD1 agrees at 8 bases. The germline V gene encodes CDR1 SQVTM and CDR2 ANQGSEA. The V and J ends lost 4 bases and 5 bases, in that order; junction bases with no gene match: 0. The CDR3 totals 11 residues.

The CDR3 DNA sequence: TGTGCCATCGGCGGAGATCCTAACTACGAGCAGTACTTC. It specifies CAIGGDPNYEQYF. This sequence joins TRBV10-3 and TRBJ2-7; D is ambiguous. Per the germline V gene, CDR1 is ENHRY and CDR2 is SYGVKD. V was pared by 8 bases and J by 3 bases, with 14 bases between. This CDR3 has 13 amino acids.

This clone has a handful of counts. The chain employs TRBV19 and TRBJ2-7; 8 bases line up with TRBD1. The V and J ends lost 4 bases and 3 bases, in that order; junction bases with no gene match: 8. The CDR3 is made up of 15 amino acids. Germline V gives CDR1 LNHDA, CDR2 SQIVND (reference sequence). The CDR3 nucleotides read TGTGCCAGTAGTAGCGGGACAGGTCCTGGCTACGAGCAGTACTTC. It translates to CASSSGTGPGYEQYF.

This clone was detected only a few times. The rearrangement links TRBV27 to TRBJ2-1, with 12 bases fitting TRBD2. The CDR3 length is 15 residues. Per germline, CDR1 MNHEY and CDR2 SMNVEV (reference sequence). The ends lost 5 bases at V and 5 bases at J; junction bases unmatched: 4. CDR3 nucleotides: TGTGCCAGCAGTCCCTGGACTAGCGGGAACAATGAGCAGTTCTTC. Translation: CASSPWTSGNNEQFF.

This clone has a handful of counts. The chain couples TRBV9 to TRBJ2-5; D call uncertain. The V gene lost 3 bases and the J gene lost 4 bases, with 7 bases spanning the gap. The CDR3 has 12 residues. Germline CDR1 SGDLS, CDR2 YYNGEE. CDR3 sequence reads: CASSGSVETQYF. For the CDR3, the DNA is TGTGCCAGCAGCGGTTCGGTAGAGACCCAGTACTTC.

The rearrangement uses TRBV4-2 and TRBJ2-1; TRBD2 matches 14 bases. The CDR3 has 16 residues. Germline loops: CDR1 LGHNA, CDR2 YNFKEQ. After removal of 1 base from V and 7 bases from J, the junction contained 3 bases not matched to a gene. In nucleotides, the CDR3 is TGTGCCAGCAGCCAAGCGACTAGCGGGAGGGGGAATGAGCAGTTCTTC. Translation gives CASSQATSGRGNEQFF.

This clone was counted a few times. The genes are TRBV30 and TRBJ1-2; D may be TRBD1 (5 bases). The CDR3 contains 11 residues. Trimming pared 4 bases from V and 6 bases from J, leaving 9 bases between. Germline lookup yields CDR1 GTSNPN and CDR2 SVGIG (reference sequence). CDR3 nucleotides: TGTGCCTGGAACTCGGGGGATGGCTACACCTTC. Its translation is CAWNSGDGYTF. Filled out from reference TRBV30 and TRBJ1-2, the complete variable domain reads SQTIHQWPATLVQPVGSPLSLECTVEGTSNPNLYWYRQAAGRGLQLLFYSVGIGQISSEVPQNLSASRPQDRQFILSSKKLLLSDSGFYLCAWNSGDGYTFGSGTRLTVV.

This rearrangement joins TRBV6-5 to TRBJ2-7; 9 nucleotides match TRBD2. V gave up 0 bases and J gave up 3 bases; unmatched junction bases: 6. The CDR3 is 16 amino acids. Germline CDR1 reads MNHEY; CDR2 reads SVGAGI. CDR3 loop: CASSYSLAGKFYEQYF. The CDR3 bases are TGTGCCAGCAGTTACTCGCTAGCGGGGAAATTCTACGAGCAGTACTTC.

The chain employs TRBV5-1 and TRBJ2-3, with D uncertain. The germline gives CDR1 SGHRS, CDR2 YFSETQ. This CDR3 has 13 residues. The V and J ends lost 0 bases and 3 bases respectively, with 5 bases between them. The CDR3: CASSLGQTDTQYF. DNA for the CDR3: TGCGCCAGCAGCTTGGGGCAAACAGATACGCAGTATTTT.

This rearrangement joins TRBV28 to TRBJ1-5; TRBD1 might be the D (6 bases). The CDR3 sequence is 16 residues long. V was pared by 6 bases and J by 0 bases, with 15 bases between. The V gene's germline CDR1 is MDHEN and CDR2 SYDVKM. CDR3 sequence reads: CASRNTGTSSNQPQHF. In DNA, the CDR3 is TGTGCCAGCAGGAACACCGGGACAAGTAGCAATCAGCCCCAGCATTTT.

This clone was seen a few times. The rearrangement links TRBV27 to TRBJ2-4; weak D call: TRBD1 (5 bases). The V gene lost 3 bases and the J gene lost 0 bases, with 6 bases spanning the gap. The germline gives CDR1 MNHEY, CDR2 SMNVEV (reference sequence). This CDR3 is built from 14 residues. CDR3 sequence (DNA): TGTGCCAGCAGTTTGCAGGGAGCCAAAAACATTCAGTACTTC. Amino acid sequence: CASSLQGAKNIQYF.

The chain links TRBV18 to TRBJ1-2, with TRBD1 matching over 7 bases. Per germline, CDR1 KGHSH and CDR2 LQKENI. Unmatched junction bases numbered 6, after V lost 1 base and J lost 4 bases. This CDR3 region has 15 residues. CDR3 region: CASSPRDRAFYGYTF. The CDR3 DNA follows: TGTGCCAGCTCACCACGCGACAGGGCCTTCTATGGCTACACCTTC.

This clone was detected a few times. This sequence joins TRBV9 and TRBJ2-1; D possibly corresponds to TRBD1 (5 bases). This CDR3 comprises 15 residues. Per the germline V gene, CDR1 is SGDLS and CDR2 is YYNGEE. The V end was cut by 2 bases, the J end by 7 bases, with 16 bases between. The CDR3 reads CASSVAPGSENEQFF. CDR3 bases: TGTGCCAGCAGCGTTGCCCCAGGGTCGGAAAATGAGCAGTTCTTC.

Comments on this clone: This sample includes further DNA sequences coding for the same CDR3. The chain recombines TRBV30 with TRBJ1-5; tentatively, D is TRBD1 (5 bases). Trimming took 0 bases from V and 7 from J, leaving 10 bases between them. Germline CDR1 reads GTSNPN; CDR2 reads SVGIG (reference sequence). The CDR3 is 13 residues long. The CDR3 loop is CAWSVRGGQPQHF. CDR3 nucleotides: TGTGCCTGGAGTGTAAGGGGAGGCCAGCCCCAGCATTTT.

The DNA of the CDR3 is TGCAGCGTTGGTCCATCCCAAGAGACCCAGTACTTC. This translates into CSVGPSQETQYF. V usage is TRBV29-1 and J usage is TRBJ2-5; D gene unclear. Germline V gene lookup returns CDR1 SQVTM and CDR2 ANQGSEA. Trimming shortened V by 4 bases and J by 1 base, and 7 bases separated the two germline ends. The CDR3 loop spans 12 amino acids.

The CDR3 sequence is CASSSYGSTDTQYF. In DNA form, the CDR3 reads TGTGCCAGCAGTTCTTACGGGAGCACAGATACGCAGTATTTT. This chain links TRBV7-2 with TRBJ2-3; D is uncertain. Trimming left V 6 bases short and J 0 bases short, with 10 bases between. This CDR3 spans 14 amino acids. The V gene's germline CDR1 is SGHTA and CDR2 FQGNSA.

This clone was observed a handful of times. The CDR3 nucleotides are TGCAGCGTCACAGGGTTGTGGCAGAATGGCTACACCTTC. This codes for CSVTGLWQNGYTF. The rearrangement uses TRBV29-1 and TRBJ1-2; a weak D match, TRBD1 (6 bases). The germline V and J ends were trimmed by 6 bases and 6 bases, with 17 bases remaining between them. This CDR3 spans 13 amino acids. Per germline, CDR1 SQVTM and CDR2 ANQGSEA.

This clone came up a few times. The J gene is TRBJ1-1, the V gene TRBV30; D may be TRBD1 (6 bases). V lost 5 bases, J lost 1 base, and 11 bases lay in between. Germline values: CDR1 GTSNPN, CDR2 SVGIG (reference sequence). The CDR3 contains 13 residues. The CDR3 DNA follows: TGTGCCTGGGGACAGAATTCGAACACTGAAGCTTTCTTT. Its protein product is CAWGQNSNTEAFF.

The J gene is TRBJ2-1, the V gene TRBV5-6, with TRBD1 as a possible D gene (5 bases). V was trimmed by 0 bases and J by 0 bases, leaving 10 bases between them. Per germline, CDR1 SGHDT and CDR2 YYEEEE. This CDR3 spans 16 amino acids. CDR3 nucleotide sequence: TGTGCCAGCAGCTTGGAAGTGGGGCTCTCCTACAATGAGCAGTTCTTC. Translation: CASSLEVGLSYNEQFF.

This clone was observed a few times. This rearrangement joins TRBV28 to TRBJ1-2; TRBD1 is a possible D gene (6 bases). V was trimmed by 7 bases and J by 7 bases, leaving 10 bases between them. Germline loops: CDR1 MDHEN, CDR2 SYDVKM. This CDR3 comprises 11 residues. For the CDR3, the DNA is TGTGCCAGCATACAGGGTCGTGGCTACACCTTC. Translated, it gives CASIQGRGYTF.

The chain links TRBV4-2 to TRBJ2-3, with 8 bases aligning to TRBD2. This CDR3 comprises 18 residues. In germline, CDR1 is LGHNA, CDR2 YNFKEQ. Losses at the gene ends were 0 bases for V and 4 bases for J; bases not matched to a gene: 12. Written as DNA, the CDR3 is TGTGCCAGCAGCCAAGATCTGGGGGGACTAGGGGATGCAGATACGCAGTATTTT. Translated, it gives CASSQDLGGLGDADTQYF.

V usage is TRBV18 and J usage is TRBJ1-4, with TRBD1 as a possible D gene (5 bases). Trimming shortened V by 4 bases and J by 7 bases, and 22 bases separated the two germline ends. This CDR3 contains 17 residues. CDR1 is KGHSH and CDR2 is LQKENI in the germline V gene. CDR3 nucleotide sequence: TGTGCCAGCTCACGGAGGGGCACAACGGAGGAGGGTGAAAAACTGTTTTTT. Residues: CASSRRGTTEEGEKLFF.

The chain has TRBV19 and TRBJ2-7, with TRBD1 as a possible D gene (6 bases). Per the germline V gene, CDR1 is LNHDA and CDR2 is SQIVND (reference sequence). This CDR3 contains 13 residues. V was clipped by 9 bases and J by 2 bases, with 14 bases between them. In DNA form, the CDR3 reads TGTGCCAGCGGACAGACAGCTACCTACGAGCAGTACTTC. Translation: CASGQTATYEQYF.

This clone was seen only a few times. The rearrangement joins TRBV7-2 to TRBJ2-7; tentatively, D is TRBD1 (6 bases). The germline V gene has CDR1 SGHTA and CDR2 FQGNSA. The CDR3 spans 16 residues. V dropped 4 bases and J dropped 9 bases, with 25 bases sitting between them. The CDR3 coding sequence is TGTGCCAGCAGCTCTACAGGCTCAGGGGCAGTGATAGCGCAGTACTTC. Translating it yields CASSSTGSGAVIAQYF.

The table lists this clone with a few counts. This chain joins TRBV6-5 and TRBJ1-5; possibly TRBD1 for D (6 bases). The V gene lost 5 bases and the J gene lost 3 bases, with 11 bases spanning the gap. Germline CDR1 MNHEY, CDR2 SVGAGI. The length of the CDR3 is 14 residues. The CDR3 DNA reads TGTGCCAGCAGTGTCAGGGGAGCCAATCAGCCCCAGCATTTT. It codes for CASSVRGANQPQHF.

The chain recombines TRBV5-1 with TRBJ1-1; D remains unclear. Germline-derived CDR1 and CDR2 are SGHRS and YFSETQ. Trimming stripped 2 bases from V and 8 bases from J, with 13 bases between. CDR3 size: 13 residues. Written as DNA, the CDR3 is TGCGCCAGCAGCTTTGGACTCGATGGGGAAGCTTTCTTT. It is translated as CASSFGLDGEAFF.

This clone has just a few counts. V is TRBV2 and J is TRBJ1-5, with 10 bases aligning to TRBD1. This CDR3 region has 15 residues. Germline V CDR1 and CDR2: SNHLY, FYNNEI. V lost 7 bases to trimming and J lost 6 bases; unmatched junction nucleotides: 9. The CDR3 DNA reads TGTGCCAGCAAGACTGGACAGGGGGGCTCTCAGCCCCAGCATTTT. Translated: CASKTGQGGSQPQHF.